The entry below describes one T cell receptor (beta chain). The data derive from a study of cytomegalovirus exposure and HLA in healthy donors. 60 Vbeta and 13 Jbeta primers were used in PCR. Clones were read by immunoSEQ multiplex PCR, and TCRdb kept only the in-frame ones, dropping some. The table records over 150,000 clones, about 77% of them present only once. Germline-derived CDR1 and CDR2 are ENHRY and SYGVKD. Trimming removed 3 bases at V and 0 bases at J, with 10 bases between. The CDR3 has 15 amino acids. The sequenced material came from PBMCs. This rearrangement joins TRBV10-3 to TRBJ2-3; D call uncertain. The TCR comes from a male donor in good health and CMV-seropositive. The CDR3 sequence: CAISDPGKSTDTQYF. The CDR3 DNA is TGTGCCATCAGTGACCCGGGTAAGAGCACAGATACGCAGTATTTT.